This T cell receptor beta chain was retrieved from a study of blood T cell repertoires in COVID-19. The CDR3 is made up of 14 amino acids. Germline lookup yields CDR1 LNHDA and CDR2 SQIVND (reference sequence). The V end lost 7 bases, the J end lost 0 bases, and 10 bases lay between the germline ends. In the original processing: Reference gene primer amplification yielded estimated nucleated cell counts. The protocol was immunoSEQ multiplex PCR, while the TCRdb copy is restricted to in-frame clones and leaves out a portion. That table supplies the V and J calls and clone size; D and trimming were determined from the DNA. The sample shows roughly 260,000 clones, about nine tenths of them seen only once.

This clonotype originated in a woman under 30 who had recovered from COVID-19. Sequenced: PBMCs or T cells enriched from blood (not recorded which). The V call is TRBV19, the J call TRBJ1-3; tentatively, D is TRBD1 (5 bases). CDR3 sequence reads: CASNRGGSGNTIYF. In nucleotides, the CDR3 is TGTGCCAGTAACCGGGGGGGCTCTGGAAACACCATATATTTT.